This T cell receptor (beta chain) was sequenced for a study of response to subunit inactivated influenza vaccine. The V end was cut by 4 bases, the J end by 2 bases, with 13 bases between. Germline CDR1 SGDLS, CDR2 YYNGEE. The CDR3 length is 15 residues. This clonotype was detected many times. Each CDR3 protein is one row after TCRdb ran MiXCR on the RT-PCR reads. The sample lists under 200,000 distinct CDR3 sequences, roughly 12% seen once, with 29% in the top ten. These same records also appear under a second study, on T cells expressing NK-cell markers. That investigation notes: The cDNA for TCR beta came from 5'RACE template switching with UMIs.

The receptor was derived from a man aged 50 to 59 who received an inactivated influenza vaccine. The sample was CD8+ T cells sorted from PBMCs, taken 12 days after vaccination. The chain combines TRBV9 with TRBJ2-1; possibly TRBD1 for D (5 bases). This CDR3 reads CASSSTDTAYNEQFF. The CDR3 region has the DNA TGTGCCAGCAGCTCGACAGACACAGCCTACAATGAGCAGTTCTTC.